This T cell receptor (beta chain) was recovered during a study of CD8 T cell repertoires and HIV-1 epitope variants. Method: immunoSEQ multiplex PCR; TCRdb's copy keeps in-frame clones and lacks some. The table records about 5,000 clones, just over 65% of them present only once. The CDR3 runs to 16 residues. Germline CDR1 reads LNHDA; CDR2 reads SQIVND (reference sequence). Trimming took 9 bases from V and 2 from J, leaving 23 bases between them. Notes on this clone: Its antigen is unknown.

The sample was cultured CD8+ T cells derived from PBMCs. The source is a male donor with HIV. V usage is TRBV19 and J usage is TRBJ2-7; either TRBD1 or TRBD2 may fit D (6 bases each). The CDR3, as DNA: TGTGCCAGCCCCTGGGGGGAACACAGGGATCCCTACGAGCAGTACTTC. It is translated as CASPWGEHRDPYEQYF.